The present TCR beta chain was sequenced within a study of blood T cell repertoires in COVID-19. Study-level information: Sites in the United States, Italy and Spain provided acute and convalescent COVID-19 samples. T cells, B-cell-depleted T cells, or PBMCs supplied cDNA or gDNA.

Germline values: CDR1 SGDLS, CDR2 YYNGEE. The CDR3 runs to 13 residues. V shed 3 bases, J shed 5 bases, and the junction held 5 bases outside the gene matches. Per the authors' pipeline: Using reference gene primer amplification, nucleated cell counts were estimated. Clones were read by immunoSEQ multiplex PCR, and TCRdb kept only the in-frame ones, dropping some. The V and J calls and clone size are taken from that table; D and trimming were inferred from the DNA. The sample consists of hundreds of thousands of clones, 70% to 90% of them appearing once. Sequencing was performed on peripheral blood. The V gene is TRBV9, the J gene TRBJ2-7; TRBD1 aligns across 7 bases. The source of this sequence is a man in his forties with acute or convalescent COVID-19. CDR3 residues: CASSETGINEQYF. The CDR3 DNA follows: TGTGCCAGCAGCGAGACAGGGATAAACGAGCAGTACTTC.